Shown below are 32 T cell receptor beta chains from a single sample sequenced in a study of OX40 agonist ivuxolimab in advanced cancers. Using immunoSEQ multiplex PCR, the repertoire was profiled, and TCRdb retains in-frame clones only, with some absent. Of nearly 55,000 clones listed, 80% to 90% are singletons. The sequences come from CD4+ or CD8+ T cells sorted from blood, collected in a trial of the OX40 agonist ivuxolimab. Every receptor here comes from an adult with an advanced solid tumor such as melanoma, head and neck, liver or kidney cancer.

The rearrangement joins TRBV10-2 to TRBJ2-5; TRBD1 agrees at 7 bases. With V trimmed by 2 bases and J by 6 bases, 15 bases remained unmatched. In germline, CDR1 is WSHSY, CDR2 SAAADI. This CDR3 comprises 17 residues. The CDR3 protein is CASSERPGTAISKTQYF. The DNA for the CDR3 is TGCGCCAGCAGTGAGCGACCCGGGACAGCCATAAGTAAGACCCAGTACTTC.

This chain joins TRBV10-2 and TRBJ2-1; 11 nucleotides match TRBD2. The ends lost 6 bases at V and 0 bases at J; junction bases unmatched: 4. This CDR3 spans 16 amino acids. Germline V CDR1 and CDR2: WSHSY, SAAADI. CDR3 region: CASSRSGGASYNEQFF. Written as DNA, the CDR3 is TGCGCCAGCAGCCGTAGCGGGGGGGCCTCCTACAATGAGCAGTTCTTC.

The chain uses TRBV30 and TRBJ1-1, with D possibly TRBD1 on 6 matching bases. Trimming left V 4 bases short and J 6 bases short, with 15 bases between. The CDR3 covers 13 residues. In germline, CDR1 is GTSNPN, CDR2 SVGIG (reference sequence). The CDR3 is CAWTSGAWAEAFF. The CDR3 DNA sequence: TGTGCCTGGACTTCGGGGGCATGGGCTGAAGCTTTCTTT. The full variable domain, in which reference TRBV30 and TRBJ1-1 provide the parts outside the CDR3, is SQTIHQWPATLVQPVGSPLSLECTVEGTSNPNLYWYRQAAGRGLQLLFYSVGIGQISSEVPQNLSASRPQDRQFILSSKKLLLSDSGFYLCAWTSGAWAEAFFGQGTRLTVV.

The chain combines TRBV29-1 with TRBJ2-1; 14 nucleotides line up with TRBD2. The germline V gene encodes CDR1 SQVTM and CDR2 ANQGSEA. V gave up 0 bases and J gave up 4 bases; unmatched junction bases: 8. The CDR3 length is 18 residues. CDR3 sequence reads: CSVEDLGLAGGPYNEQFF. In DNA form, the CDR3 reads TGCAGCGTTGAAGATCTCGGACTAGCGGGAGGTCCGTACAATGAGCAGTTCTTC.

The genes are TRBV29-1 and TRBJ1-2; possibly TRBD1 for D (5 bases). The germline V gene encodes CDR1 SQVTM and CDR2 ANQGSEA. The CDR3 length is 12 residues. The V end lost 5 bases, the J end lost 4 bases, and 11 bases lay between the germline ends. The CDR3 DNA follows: TGCAGCGTTACACAGGAGGGCTATGGCTACACCTTC. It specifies CSVTQEGYGYTF.

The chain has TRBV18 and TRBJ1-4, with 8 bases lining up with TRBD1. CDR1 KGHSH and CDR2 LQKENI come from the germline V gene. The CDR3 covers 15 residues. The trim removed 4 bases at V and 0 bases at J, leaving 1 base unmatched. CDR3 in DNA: TGTGCCAGCTCACTGGACAGGGCAACTAATGAAAAACTGTTTTTT. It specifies CASSLDRATNEKLFF.

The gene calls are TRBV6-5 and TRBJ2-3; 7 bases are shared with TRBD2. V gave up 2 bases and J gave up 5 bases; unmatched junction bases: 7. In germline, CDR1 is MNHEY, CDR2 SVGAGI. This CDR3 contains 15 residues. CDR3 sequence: CASSYGQGGIDTQYF. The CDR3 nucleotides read TGTGCCAGCAGTTACGGCCAGGGAGGGATAGATACGCAGTATTTT.

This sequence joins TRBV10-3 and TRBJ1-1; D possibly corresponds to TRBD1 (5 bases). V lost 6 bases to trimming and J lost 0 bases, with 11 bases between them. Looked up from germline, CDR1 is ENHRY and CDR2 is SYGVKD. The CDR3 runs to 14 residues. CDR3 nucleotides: TGTGCCATCAGGGCCGAGACAGTGAACACTGAAGCTTTCTTT. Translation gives CAIRAETVNTEAFF.

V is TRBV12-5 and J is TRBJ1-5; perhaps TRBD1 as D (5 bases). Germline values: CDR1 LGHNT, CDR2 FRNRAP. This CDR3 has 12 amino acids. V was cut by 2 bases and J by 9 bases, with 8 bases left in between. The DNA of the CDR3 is TGTGCTAGTGGTTTGTTGGGACGGCCCCAGCATTTT. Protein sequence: CASGLLGRPQHF.

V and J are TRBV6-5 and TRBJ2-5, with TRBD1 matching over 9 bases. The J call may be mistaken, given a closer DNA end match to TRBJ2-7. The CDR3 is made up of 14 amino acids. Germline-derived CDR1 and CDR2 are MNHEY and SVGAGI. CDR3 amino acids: CASRNRGLIDEQYF. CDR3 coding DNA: TGTGCCAGCAGAAACAGGGGGCTAATCGACGAGCAGTACTTC.

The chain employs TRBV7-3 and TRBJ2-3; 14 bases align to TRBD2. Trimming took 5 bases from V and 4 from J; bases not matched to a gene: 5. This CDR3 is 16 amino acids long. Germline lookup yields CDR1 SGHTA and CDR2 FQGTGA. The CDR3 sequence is CASSATSGGAADTQYF. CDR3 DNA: TGTGCCAGCAGCGCGACTAGCGGGGGGGCAGCAGATACGCAGTATTTT. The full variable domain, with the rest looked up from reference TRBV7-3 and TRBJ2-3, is GAGVSQTPSNKVTEKGKYVELRCDPISGHTALYWYRQSLGQGPEFLIYFQGTGAADDSGLPNDRFFAVRPEGSVSTLKIQRTERGDSAVYLCASSATSGGAADTQYFGPGTRLTVL.

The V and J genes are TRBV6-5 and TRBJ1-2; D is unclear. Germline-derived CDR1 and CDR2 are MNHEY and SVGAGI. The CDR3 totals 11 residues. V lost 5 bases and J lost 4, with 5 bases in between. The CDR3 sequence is CASSGSYGYTF. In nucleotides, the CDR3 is TGTGCCAGCAGTGGTAGCTATGGCTACACCTTC.

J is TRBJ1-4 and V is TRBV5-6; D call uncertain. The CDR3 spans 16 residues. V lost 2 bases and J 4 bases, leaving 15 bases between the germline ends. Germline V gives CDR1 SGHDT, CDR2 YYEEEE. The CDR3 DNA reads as TGTGCCAGCAGCTTCTCCCCCGCGGGAGGTAATGAAAAACTGTTTTTT. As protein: CASSFSPAGGNEKLFF.

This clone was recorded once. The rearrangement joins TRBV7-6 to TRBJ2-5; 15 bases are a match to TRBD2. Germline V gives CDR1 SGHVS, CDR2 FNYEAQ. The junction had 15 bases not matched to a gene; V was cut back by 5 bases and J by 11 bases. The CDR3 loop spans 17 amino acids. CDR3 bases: TGTGCCAGCAGCAAGGGGACTAGCGGGGGGCCCGACGGGGAGCAGTACTTC. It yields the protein CASSKGTSGGPDGEQYF.

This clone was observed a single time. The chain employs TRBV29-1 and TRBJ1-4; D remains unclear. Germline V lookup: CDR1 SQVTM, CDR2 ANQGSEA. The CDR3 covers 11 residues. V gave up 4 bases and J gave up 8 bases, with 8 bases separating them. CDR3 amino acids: CSVARGEKLFF. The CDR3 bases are TGCAGCGTTGCCCGGGGAGAAAAACTGTTTTTT.

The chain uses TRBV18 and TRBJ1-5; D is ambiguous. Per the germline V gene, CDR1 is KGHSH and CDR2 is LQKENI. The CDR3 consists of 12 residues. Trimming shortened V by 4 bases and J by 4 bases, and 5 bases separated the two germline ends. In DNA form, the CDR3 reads TGTGCCAGCTCACGGCAGAATCAGCCCCAGCATTTT. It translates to CASSRQNQPQHF.

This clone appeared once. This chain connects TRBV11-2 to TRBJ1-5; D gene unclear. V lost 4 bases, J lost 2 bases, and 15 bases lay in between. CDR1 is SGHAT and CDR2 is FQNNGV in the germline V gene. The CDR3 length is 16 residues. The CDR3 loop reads CASSSTAGLGNQPQHF. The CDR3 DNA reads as TGTGCCAGCAGCTCAACCGCAGGCTTGGGCAATCAGCCCCAGCATTTT.

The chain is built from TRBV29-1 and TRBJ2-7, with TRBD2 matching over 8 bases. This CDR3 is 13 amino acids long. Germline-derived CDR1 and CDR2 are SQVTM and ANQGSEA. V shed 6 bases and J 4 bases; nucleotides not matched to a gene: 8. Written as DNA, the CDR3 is TGCAGCGTCGCAGCGGGAGTCGAGTACGAGCAGTACTTC. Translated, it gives CSVAAGVEYEQYF.

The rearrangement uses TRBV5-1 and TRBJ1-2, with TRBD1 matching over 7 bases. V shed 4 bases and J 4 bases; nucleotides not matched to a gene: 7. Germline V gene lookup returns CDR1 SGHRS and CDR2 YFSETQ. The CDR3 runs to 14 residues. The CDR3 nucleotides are TGCGCCAGCAGCACGGCGACAGGGCCCTATGGCTACACCTTC. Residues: CASSTATGPYGYTF.

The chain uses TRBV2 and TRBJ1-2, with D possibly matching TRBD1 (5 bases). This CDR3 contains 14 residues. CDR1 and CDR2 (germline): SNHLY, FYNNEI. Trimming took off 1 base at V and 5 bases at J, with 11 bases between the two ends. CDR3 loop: CASSEGGGRYGYTF. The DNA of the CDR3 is TGTGCCAGCAGTGAAGGTGGGGGGAGGTATGGCTACACCTTC.

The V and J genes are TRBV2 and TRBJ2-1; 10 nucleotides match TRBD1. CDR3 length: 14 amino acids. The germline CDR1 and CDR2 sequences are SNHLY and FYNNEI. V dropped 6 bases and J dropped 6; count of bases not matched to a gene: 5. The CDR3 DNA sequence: TGTGCCAGCAGGTGGGACAGGGGAATCAATGAGCAGTTCTTC. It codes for CASRWDRGINEQFF. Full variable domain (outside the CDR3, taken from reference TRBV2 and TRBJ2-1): EPEVTQTPSHQVTQMGQEVILRCVPISNHLYFYWYRQILGQKVEFLVSFYNNEISEKSEIFDDQFSVERPDGSNFTLKIRSTKLEDSAMYFCASRWDRGINEQFFGPGTRLTVL.

The CDR3 here is CASSLKGQDEQYF. CDR3 nucleotides: TGCGCCAGCAGCTTAAAGGGACAGGACGAGCAGTACTTC. V gene TRBV4-1 combines with J gene TRBJ2-7; 8 nucleotides align to TRBD1. Germline values: CDR1 MGHRA, CDR2 YSYEKL. The CDR3 covers 13 residues. The J segment lost 5 bases and the V segment lost 5 bases, leaving 5 bases of the junction unmatched.

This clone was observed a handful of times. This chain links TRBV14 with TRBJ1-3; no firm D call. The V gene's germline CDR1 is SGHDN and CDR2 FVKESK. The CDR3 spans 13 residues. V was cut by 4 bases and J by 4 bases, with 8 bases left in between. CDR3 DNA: TGTGCCAGCAGCCCAATGGCAGGAAACACCATATATTTT. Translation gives CASSPMAGNTIYF.

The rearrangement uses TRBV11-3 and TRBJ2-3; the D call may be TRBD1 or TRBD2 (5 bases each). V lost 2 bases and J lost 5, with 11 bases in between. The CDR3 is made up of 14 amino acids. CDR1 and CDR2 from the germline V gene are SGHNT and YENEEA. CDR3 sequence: CASSLLGAGDTQYF. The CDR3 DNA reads TGTGCCAGCAGCTTATTAGGGGCGGGAGATACGCAGTATTTT.

CDR3 sequence: CASSLVLERVNNEQFF. In DNA form, the CDR3 reads TGTGCCAGCAGCTTAGTACTTGAGCGGGTAAACAATGAGCAGTTCTTC. This chain joins TRBV11-2 and TRBJ2-1; possible D gene TRBD2, 6 bases. Germline CDR1 and CDR2: SGHAT and FQNNGV. V was shortened by 1 base and J by 5 bases, with 15 bases between the two germline ends. CDR3 length: 16 residues.

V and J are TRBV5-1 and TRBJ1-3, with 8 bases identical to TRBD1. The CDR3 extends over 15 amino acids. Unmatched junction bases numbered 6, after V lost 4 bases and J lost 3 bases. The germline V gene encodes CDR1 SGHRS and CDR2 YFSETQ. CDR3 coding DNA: TGCGCCAGCAGCCCCGACAGGGGTAATGGAAACACCATATATTTT. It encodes CASSPDRGNGNTIYF.

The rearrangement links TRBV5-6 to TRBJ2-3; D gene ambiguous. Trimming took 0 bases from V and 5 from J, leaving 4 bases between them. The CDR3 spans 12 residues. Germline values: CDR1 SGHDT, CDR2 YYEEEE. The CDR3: CASSLGVDTQYF. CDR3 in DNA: TGTGCCAGCAGCTTGGGGGTAGATACGCAGTATTTT. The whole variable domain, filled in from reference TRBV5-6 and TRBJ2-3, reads DAGVTQSPTHLIKTRGQQVTLRCSPKSGHDTVSWYQQALGQGPQFIFQYYEEEERQRGNFPDRFSGHQFPNYSSELNVNALLLGDSALYLCASSLGVDTQYFGPGTRLTVL.

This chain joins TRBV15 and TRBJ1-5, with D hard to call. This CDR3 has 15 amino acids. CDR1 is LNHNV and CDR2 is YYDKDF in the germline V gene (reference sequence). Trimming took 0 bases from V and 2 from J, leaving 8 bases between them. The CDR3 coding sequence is TGTGCCACCAGCAGAGATTTCGGGGGCAATCAGCCCCAGCATTTT. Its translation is CATSRDFGGNQPQHF.

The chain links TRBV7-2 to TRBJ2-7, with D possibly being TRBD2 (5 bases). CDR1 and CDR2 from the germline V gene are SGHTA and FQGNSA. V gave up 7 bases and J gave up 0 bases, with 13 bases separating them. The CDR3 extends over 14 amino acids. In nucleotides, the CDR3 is TGTGCCAGCACCCAGTCGGGGATCTCCTACGAGCAGTACTTC. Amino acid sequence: CASTQSGISYEQYF.

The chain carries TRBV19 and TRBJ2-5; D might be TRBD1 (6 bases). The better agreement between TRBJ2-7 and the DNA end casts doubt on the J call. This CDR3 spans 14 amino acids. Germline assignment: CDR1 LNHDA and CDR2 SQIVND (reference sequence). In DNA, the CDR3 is TGTGCCAGTAGCCCGATGGACAGAACCTACGAGCAGTACTTC. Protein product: CASSPMDRTYEQYF.

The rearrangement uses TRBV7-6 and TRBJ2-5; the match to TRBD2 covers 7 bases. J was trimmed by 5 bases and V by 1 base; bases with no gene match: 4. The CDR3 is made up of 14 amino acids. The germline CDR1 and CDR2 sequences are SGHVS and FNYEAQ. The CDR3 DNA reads TGTGCCAGCAGCTTAGGAGCGGGAAGGGAGACCCAGTACTTC. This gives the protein CASSLGAGRETQYF.

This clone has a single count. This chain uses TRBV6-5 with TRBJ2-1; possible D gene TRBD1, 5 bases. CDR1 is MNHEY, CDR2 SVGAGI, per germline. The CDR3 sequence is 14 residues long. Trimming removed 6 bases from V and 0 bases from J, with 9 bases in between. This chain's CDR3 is CASSHDSSYNEQFF. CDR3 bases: TGTGCCAGCAGCCACGACAGCTCCTACAATGAGCAGTTCTTC.